Detailed here is one T cell receptor beta chain. Germline V gene data show CDR1 as ENHRY and CDR2 as SYGVKD. CDR3 length: 14 amino acids. V was pared by 2 bases and J by 7 bases, with 12 bases between. The sample originates from a study of cytomegalovirus exposure and HLA in healthy donors. It was with 60 Vbeta and 13 Jbeta primers that the PCR ran. Measured with immunoSEQ multiplex PCR; TCRdb has only the in-frame clones, and not every one. The data hold around 80,000 clones, with around a tenth observed a single time. The sequenced sample consisted of PBMCs. The source of this sequence is a man aged 60 to 69 in good health and CMV-seropositive. The chain uses TRBV10-3 and TRBJ1-3; D is possibly TRBD1 (5 bases). The CDR3 coding sequence is TGTGCCATCAGTGAGAGGAGGGAGGGGAACACCATATATTTT. As protein: CAISERREGNTIYF.